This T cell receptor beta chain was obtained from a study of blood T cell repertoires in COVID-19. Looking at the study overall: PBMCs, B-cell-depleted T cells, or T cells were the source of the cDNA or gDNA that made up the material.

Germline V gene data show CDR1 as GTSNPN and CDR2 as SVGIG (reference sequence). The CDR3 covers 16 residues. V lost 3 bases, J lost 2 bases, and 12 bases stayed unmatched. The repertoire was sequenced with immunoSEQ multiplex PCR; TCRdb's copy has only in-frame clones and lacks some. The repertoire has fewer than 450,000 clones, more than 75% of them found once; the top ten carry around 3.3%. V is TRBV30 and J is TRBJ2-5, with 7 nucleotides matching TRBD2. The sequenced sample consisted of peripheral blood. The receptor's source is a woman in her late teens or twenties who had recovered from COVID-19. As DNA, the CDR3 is TGTGCCTGGAGAGGGCTCTCGGCTAGCGGACAAGAGACCCAGTACTTC. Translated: CAWRGLSASGQETQYF.